One and the same sample provided the 20 T cell receptor beta chains below, sequenced in a study of blood T cell repertoires in COVID-19. The assay was immunoSEQ multiplex PCR, and TCRdb's table has in-frame clones only and misses some. This table holds under 300,000 clones, roughly four fifths found once. Sequenced material: peripheral blood. The receptor source for this set is a woman aged 55-69 years with active or convalescent COVID-19.

At least ten counts were recorded for this clone. The chain combines TRBV27 with TRBJ2-7; 7 bases match TRBD1. The V segment lost 6 bases and the J segment 7 bases; nucleotides outside the gene matches: 9. The CDR3 has 13 amino acids. CDR1 and CDR2 from the germline V gene are MNHEY and SMNVEV (reference sequence). CDR3 sequence: CASRHDRDWEQYF. The CDR3 DNA follows: TGTGCCAGCAGGCACGACAGGGATTGGGAGCAGTACTTC.

This chain connects TRBV19 to TRBJ1-4; 7 bases line up with TRBD1. Germline CDR1 and CDR2: LNHDA and SQIVND (reference sequence). Trimming at V came to 5 bases and at J to 4 bases, leaving 7 bases not matched to a gene. This CDR3 has 15 residues. The CDR3 sequence: CASSPGQALNEKLFF. The CDR3 DNA reads TGTGCCAGTAGTCCTGGACAGGCCCTTAATGAAAAACTGTTTTTT.

The chain combines TRBV9 with TRBJ1-2, with TRBD1 matching 8 bases. Germline lookup yields CDR1 SGDLS and CDR2 YYNGEE. Trimming at V came to 2 bases and at J to 6 bases, leaving 3 bases not matched to a gene. This CDR3 has 13 residues. CDR3 in amino acids: CASSVRGHDGYTF. CDR3 nucleotide sequence: TGTGCCAGCAGCGTCAGGGGGCACGATGGCTACACCTTC.

The gene calls are TRBV12-5 and TRBJ1-1; TRBD1 aligns across 7 bases. CDR1 is LGHNT and CDR2 is FRNRAP in the germline V gene. V lost 6 bases and J lost 13; bases outside the gene matches: 14. The length of the CDR3 is 13 residues. CDR3 DNA: TGTGCTAGTGGGCCTAGGGGGCCCTTAATGAGTTTCTTT. This gives the protein CASGPRGPLMSFF.

The gene calls are TRBV5-4 and TRBJ1-4; no clear D. Germline CDR1 and CDR2: SGHNT and YYREEE (reference sequence). CDR3 size: 14 residues. V lost 0 bases, J lost 5 bases, and 8 bases lay in between. CDR3 amino acids: CASSLGSPNEKLFF. The CDR3 DNA is TGTGCCAGCAGCTTGGGAAGCCCCAATGAAAAACTGTTTTTT.

The chain links TRBV2 to TRBJ2-3; weak D call: TRBD1 (5 bases). Germline V gene lookup returns CDR1 SNHLY and CDR2 FYNNEI. This CDR3 region has 13 residues. The CDR3, as DNA: TGTGCTACCTGGGGCAGTGAGGCAGATACGCAGTATTTT. It encodes CATWGSEADTQYF.

The genes are TRBV9 and TRBJ2-1; D is perhaps TRBD2 (6 bases). The CDR3 runs 16 residues. Germline V CDR1 and CDR2: SGDLS, YYNGEE. With 2 bases removed from V and 0 bases from J, the gap between germline ends came to 12 bases. This CDR3 reads CASSVTGTPSYNEQFF. CDR3 coding DNA: TGTGCCAGCAGCGTCACCGGGACTCCCTCCTACAATGAGCAGTTCTTC.

CDR3 in amino acids: CASSKGGVGENQPQHF. The DNA for the CDR3 is TGTGCCAGCAGCAAAGGGGGGGTTGGGGAAAATCAGCCCCAGCATTTT. The chain joins TRBV21-1 to TRBJ1-5. TRBV21-1 is reported as a pseudogene. CDR3 length: 16 residues.

This chain links TRBV5-1 with TRBJ1-1, with TRBD1 identical over 7 bases. The CDR3 has 15 residues. Per germline, CDR1 SGHRS and CDR2 YFSETQ. V shed 6 bases and J 0 bases; nucleotides not matched to a gene: 8. The CDR3, as DNA: TGCGCCAGCACCCTTGCAGACAGGGTGAACACTGAAGCTTTCTTT. It translates to CASTLADRVNTEAFF.

V and J are TRBV6-5 and TRBJ2-7; D unclear. The V end lost 5 bases, the J end lost 7 bases, and 9 bases lay between the germline ends. The CDR3 contains 11 residues. From germline, CDR1 is MNHEY and CDR2 SVGAGI. CDR3 sequence (DNA): TGTGCCAGCAGTCCTGAGGAGGAGCAGTACTTC. Its protein is CASSPEEEQYF.

V usage is TRBV5-1 and J usage is TRBJ2-2; D remains ambiguous. Germline CDR1 and CDR2: SGHRS and YFSETQ. V dropped 1 base and J dropped 3 bases, with 4 bases sitting between them. The CDR3 runs 13 residues. CDR3 loop: CASSLTDTGELFF. The CDR3 coding sequence is TGCGCCAGCAGCTTGACAGACACCGGGGAGCTGTTTTTT.

The CDR3 DNA reads as TGTGCCAGCAGTTTCCCAGGGGGAGTGAACACCGGGGAGCTGTTTTTT. The encoded protein is CASSFPGGVNTGELFF. The chain combines TRBV28 with TRBJ2-2, with 7 bases that match TRBD1. The J segment lost 1 base and the V segment lost 3 bases, leaving 5 bases of the junction unmatched. Per the germline V gene, CDR1 is MDHEN and CDR2 is SYDVKM. The CDR3 contains 16 residues.

V is TRBV6-5 and J is TRBJ1-2; D might be TRBD1 (5 bases). The CDR3 runs to 13 residues. From germline, CDR1 is MNHEY and CDR2 SVGAGI. With 2 bases removed from V and 6 bases from J, the gap between germline ends came to 10 bases. CDR3 nucleotide sequence: TGTGCCAGCAGTTACCCCGGGGGACATGGCTACACCTTC. Protein sequence: CASSYPGGHGYTF.

The chain recombines TRBV14 with TRBJ1-2; D is unresolved. Germline loops: CDR1 SGHDN, CDR2 FVKESK. The ends were cut back, 1 base at V and 6 bases at J, with 12 bases in the middle. The CDR3 totals 14 residues. CDR3 nucleotide sequence: TGTGCCAGCAGCCAAGGGCGGTCGCCCCATGGCTACACCTTC. Its translation is CASSQGRSPHGYTF.

The chain has TRBV30 and TRBJ2-7; D perhaps matches TRBD1 (6 bases). CDR3 length equals 13 residues. The V end was cut by 2 bases, the J end by 2 bases, with 10 bases between. Germline V gene data show CDR1 as GTSNPN and CDR2 as SVGIG (reference sequence). This CDR3 reads CAWSFGQTYEQYF. Written as DNA, the CDR3 is TGTGCCTGGAGTTTCGGACAGACCTACGAGCAGTACTTC.

This chain joins TRBV4-3 and TRBJ1-2; TRBD1 might be the D (5 bases). The CDR3 has 15 amino acids. CDR1 is LGHNA and CDR2 is YSLEER in the germline V gene. Trimming stripped 0 bases from V and 6 bases from J, with 14 bases between. DNA of the CDR3: TGCGCCAGCAGCCAAGAGGAGCGGGGGGTTGATGGCTACACCTTC. This encodes CASSQEERGVDGYTF.

The genes are TRBV5-1 and TRBJ1-1, with 10 bases aligning to TRBD1. The ends lost 4 bases at V and 3 bases at J; junction bases unmatched: 3. There are 14 residues in the CDR3. Germline CDR1 and CDR2: SGHRS and YFSETQ. CDR3 residues: CASSRTGGDTEAFF. In DNA form, the CDR3 reads TGCGCCAGCAGCCGGACAGGGGGGGACACTGAAGCTTTCTTT.

This chain connects TRBV11-1 to TRBJ2-5; 7 nucleotides agree with TRBD1. V shed 1 base, J shed 2 bases, and the junction held 7 bases outside the gene matches. This CDR3 region has 16 residues. The germline CDR1 and CDR2 sequences are SGHAT and FQDESV (reference sequence). The CDR3: CASSLGWGQIQETQYF. The CDR3 DNA follows: TGTGCCAGCAGCTTAGGATGGGGACAGATACAAGAGACCCAGTACTTC.

This rearrangement joins TRBV18 to TRBJ1-6; D possibly corresponds to TRBD1 (6 bases). V lost 3 bases to trimming and J lost 7 bases, with 16 bases between them. This CDR3 has 16 amino acids. Germline V CDR1 and CDR2: KGHSH, LQKENI. The CDR3 DNA follows: TGTGCCAGCTCACCCGGGACACCCGGAGAGAATTCACCCCTCCACTTT. Translation gives CASSPGTPGENSPLHF.

A few counts support this clone. The chain uses TRBV7-3 and TRBJ1-6, with D uncertain. The germline gives CDR1 SGHTA, CDR2 FQGTGA. The CDR3 runs to 14 residues. Trimming left V 6 bases short and J 6 bases short, with 12 bases between. Here the CDR3 DNA reads TGTGCCAGCAGTCTTTCCCCCTCTAATTCACCCCTCCACTTT. It yields the protein CASSLSPSNSPLHF.